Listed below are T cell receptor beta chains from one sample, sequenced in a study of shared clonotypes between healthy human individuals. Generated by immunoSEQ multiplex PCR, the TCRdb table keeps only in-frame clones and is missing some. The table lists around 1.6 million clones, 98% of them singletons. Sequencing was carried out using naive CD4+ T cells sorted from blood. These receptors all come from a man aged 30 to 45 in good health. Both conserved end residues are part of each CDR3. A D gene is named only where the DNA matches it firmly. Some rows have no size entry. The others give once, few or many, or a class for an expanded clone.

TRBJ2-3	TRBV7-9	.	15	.	TGTGCCAGCAGCTTGGCTACTCCTAACACAGATACGCAGTATTTT	CASSLATPNTDTQYF
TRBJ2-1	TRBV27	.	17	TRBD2	TGTGCCAGCAGTAGCCGACTAGCGTTCGGCTCCTACAATGAGCAGTTCTTC	CASSSRLAFGSYNEQFF
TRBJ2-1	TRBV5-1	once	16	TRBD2	TGCGCCAGCGGTCGGACTAGCGGGAGTCGAGACAATGAGCAGTTCTTC	CASGRTSGSRDNEQFF
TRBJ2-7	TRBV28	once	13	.	TGTGCCAGCCGAGTGCATCCGGGCAACGAGCAGTACTTC	CASRVHPGNEQYF
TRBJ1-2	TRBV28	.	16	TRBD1	TGTGCCAGCACCATGACGGGACAGGGGGACCTCGATGGCTACACCTTC	CASTMTGQGDLDGYTF
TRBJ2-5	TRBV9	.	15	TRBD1	TGTGCCAGCAGCGCCTGGACAGGGGGCGCGCAGACCCAGTACTTC	CASSAWTGGAQTQYF
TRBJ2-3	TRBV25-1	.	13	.	TGTGCCAGCAGTGAGGGGGGCACAGATACGCAGTATTTT	CASSEGGTDTQYF
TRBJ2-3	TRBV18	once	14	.	TGTGCCAGCCCCCGTCAGGGGCCCCCAGATACGCAGTATTTT	CASPRQGPPDTQYF
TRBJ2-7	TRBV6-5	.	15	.	TGTGCCAGCAGTTACTCGAGTACGGGTTCCTACGAGCAGTACTTC	CASSYSSTGSYEQYF
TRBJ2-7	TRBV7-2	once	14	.	TGTGCCAGCAGCTATAACAGGGGAGGGTACGAGCAGTACTTC	CASSYNRGGYEQYF
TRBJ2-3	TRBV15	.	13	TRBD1	TGTGCTGTCACAGGGGCGAGCACAGATACGCAGTATTTT	CAVTGASTDTQYF
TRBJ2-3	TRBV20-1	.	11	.	TGCAGTGCCAGGAAGGTGGATACGCAGTATTTT	CSARKVDTQYF
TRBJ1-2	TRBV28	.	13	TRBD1	TGTGCCAGCAGTTTCCAGGGGGCGCGTGGCTACACCTTC	CASSFQGARGYTF
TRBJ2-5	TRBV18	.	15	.	TGTGCCAGCTCACCTGTACACATGCCAGGCGAGACCCAGTACTTC	CASSPVHMPGETQYF
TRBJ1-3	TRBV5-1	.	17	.	TGCGCCAGCAGCTTGGGAGTACCGGGGGGTACTGGAAACACCATATATTTT	CASSLGVPGGTGNTIYF
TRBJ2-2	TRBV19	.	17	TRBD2	TGTGCCAGTAGTATAGCCGGGCGGGAGGCGCTCACCGGGGAGCTGTTTTTT	CASSIAGREALTGELFF
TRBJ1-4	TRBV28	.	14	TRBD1	TGTGCCAGCAGAACAGGGGGAATTAATGAAAAACTGTTTTTT	CASRTGGINEKLFF
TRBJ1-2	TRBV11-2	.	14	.	TGTGCCAGCAGCTTAGAACGGACAGCCAATGGCTACACCTTC	CASSLERTANGYTF
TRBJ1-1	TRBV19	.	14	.	TGTGCCAGTAGGAGGGGGGCTATGAACACTGAAGCTTTCTTT	CASRRGAMNTEAFF
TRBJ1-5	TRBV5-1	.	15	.	TGCGCCAGCAGCTTGGGTGGCAGGAGCAATCAGCCCCAGCATTTT	CASSLGGRSNQPQHF
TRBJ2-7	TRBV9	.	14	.	TGTGCCAGCAGCTTAGGAGTTCGATCCTACGAGCAGTACTTC	CASSLGVRSYEQYF
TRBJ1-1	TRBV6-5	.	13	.	TGTGCCAGCAGTACCCCAGGGTCGGCTGAAGCTTTCTTT	CASSTPGSAEAFF
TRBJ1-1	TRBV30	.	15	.	TGTGCCTGGAGTGTGAAAACCGGGCAGTATACTGAAGCTTTCTTT	CAWSVKTGQYTEAFF
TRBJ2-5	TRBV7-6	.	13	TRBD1	TGTGCCAGCAGCTCGACAGGGTTTCAGACCCAGTACTTC	CASSSTGFQTQYF
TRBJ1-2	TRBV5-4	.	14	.	TGTGCCAGCAGCATCTTTGGGATTTGGGATGGCTACACCTTC	CASSIFGIWDGYTF
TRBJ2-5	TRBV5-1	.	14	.	TGCGCCAGCAGCTTGGCGGCAGGAGAAGAGACCCAGTACTTC	CASSLAAGEETQYF
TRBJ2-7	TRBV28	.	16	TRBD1	TGTGCCAGCAGTTCAACAGGGGGCCCGAACTCCTACGAGCAGTACTTC	CASSSTGGPNSYEQYF